The present T cell receptor beta chain was sequenced within a study of blood T cell repertoires in COVID-19. Study-level information: T cells, B-cell-depleted T cells, or PBMCs provided the cDNA or gDNA that served as material.

The Seattle site enrolled patients during active infection and followed them longitudinally. Original analysis: By means of reference gene primer amplification, nucleated cell counts were estimated. The repertoire was sequenced with immunoSEQ multiplex PCR; TCRdb's copy has only in-frame clones and lacks some. V and J calls and clone size follow that table, whereas D and trimming were derived from the DNA. This table has about 160,000 clones, around nine tenths appearing once. V lost 6 bases to trimming and J lost 5 bases, with 14 bases between them. Germline V CDR1 and CDR2: LNHDA, SQIVND (reference sequence). The CDR3 spans 14 residues.

Input material: peripheral blood. This chain uses TRBV19 with TRBJ1-5, with D possibly being TRBD1 (5 bases). This receptor was identified in a woman between 65 and 79 years old with COVID-19, enrolled during active disease. Here the CDR3 reads CASSPTGTYQPQHF. The CDR3 DNA follows: TGTGCCAGTAGCCCAACCGGGACTTATCAGCCCCAGCATTTT. The full variable domain, in which reference TRBV19 and TRBJ1-5 provide the parts outside the CDR3, is DGGITQSPKYLFRKEGQNVTLSCEQNLNHDAMYWYRQDPGQGLRLIYYSQIVNDFQKGDIAEGYSVSREKKESFPLTVTSAQKNPTAFYLCASSPTGTYQPQHFGDGTRLSIL.